This T cell receptor beta chain came from a study of control samples from healthy donors and cancer patients. Trimming removed 5 bases at V and 5 bases at J, with 15 bases between. Germline loops: CDR1 MNHEY, CDR2 SVGAGI. CDR3 length: 15 residues. Sequencing was performed with immunoSEQ multiplex PCR; in TCRdb, only in-frame clones are kept and a portion is missing. The sample carries 200,000 to 250,000 clones, 85% to 95% recorded once. The sample consisted of blood. This TCR was recovered from a man aged 50-59 years in good health. The V gene is TRBV6-5, the J gene TRBJ1-4, with a weak D call TRBD1 (6 bases). CDR3 nucleotide sequence: TGTGCCAGCAGTAGAAAGGGGGGAAAGAATGAAAAACTGTTTTTT. Its protein is CASSRKGGKNEKLFF.